A selection of T cell receptor beta chains follows, all from one sample in a study of blood T cell repertoires in COVID-19. The table came from immunoSEQ multiplex PCR; TCRdb's copy has only in-frame clones and leaves some out. The sample has 240,000 or so clones; almost 85% are singletons. Sequencing was performed on peripheral blood. Source of these receptors: a woman older than 75 with acute or convalescent COVID-19. The CDR3 runs from the conserved cysteine through the conserved F or W. Fields, in order: D gene, clone size, J gene, V gene, CDR3 protein, CDR3 DNA. The D gene is left open where the match is weak. Where a row states a size, it is once, few, many or the class of an expanded clone; other rows omit it.

d_call: TRBD1
clone_size: .
j_call: TRBJ2-1
v_call: TRBV2
cdr3_aa: CASSDQGAGDEQFF
cdr3_nt: TGTGCCAGCAGTGACCAGGGGGCGGGTGATGAGCAGTTCTTC

d_call: .
clone_size: .
j_call: TRBJ2-5
v_call: TRBV10-3
cdr3_aa: CATRHSEETQYF
cdr3_nt: TGTGCCACGAGACACTCAGAAGAGACCCAGTACTTC

d_call: TRBD2
clone_size: .
j_call: TRBJ2-1
v_call: TRBV4-1
cdr3_aa: CASSLGLAANNEQFF
cdr3_nt: TGCGCCAGCAGCCTCGGACTAGCGGCGAATAATGAGCAGTTCTTC

d_call: TRBD1
clone_size: .
j_call: TRBJ1-5
v_call: TRBV2
cdr3_aa: CASSGGTGPDQPQHF
cdr3_nt: TGTGCCAGCAGTGGGGGGACAGGGCCGGATCAGCCCCAGCATTTT

d_call: TRBD2
clone_size: .
j_call: TRBJ2-2
v_call: TRBV7-6
cdr3_aa: CASSSRPTSGPANTGELFF
cdr3_nt: TGTGCCAGCAGCTCCCGACCCACTAGCGGGCCCGCGAACACCGGGGAGCTGTTTTTT

d_call: .
clone_size: .
j_call: TRBJ1-2
v_call: TRBV7-9
cdr3_aa: CASSLDSAGIGYGYTF
cdr3_nt: TGTGCCAGCAGCTTAGACTCGGCAGGGATCGGGTATGGCTACACCTTC

d_call: TRBD1
clone_size: .
j_call: TRBJ1-4
v_call: TRBV5-4
cdr3_aa: CASSLRQGGNRNEKLFF
cdr3_nt: TGTGCCAGCAGCCTAAGACAGGGGGGAAACCGGAATGAAAAACTGTTTTTT

d_call: TRBD1
clone_size: .
j_call: TRBJ1-2
v_call: TRBV29-1
cdr3_aa: CSVEGQSNYGYTF
cdr3_nt: TGCAGCGTTGAGGGACAGTCTAACTATGGCTACACCTTC

d_call: TRBD1
clone_size: .
j_call: TRBJ1-6
v_call: TRBV28
cdr3_aa: CASSSTGVRNSPLHF
cdr3_nt: TGTGCCAGCAGTTCCACAGGGGTTCGGAATTCACCCCTCCACTTT

d_call: TRBD1
clone_size: .
j_call: TRBJ2-7
v_call: TRBV2
cdr3_aa: CASGQRTGAYEQYF
cdr3_nt: TGTGCCAGCGGCCAGAGGACAGGAGCCTACGAGCAGTACTTC

d_call: TRBD2
clone_size: once
j_call: TRBJ2-1
v_call: TRBV3-1/TRBV3-2
cdr3_aa: CASSRRLAPNNEQFF
cdr3_nt: TGTGCCAGCAGCCGACGACTAGCGCCCAACAATGAGCAGTTCTTC

d_call: TRBD1
clone_size: .
j_call: TRBJ1-5
v_call: TRBV7-9
cdr3_aa: CASSFGDSSNQPQHF
cdr3_nt: TGTGCCAGCAGCTTCGGGGACAGTAGCAATCAGCCCCAGCATTTT

d_call: .
clone_size: once
j_call: TRBJ2-5
v_call: TRBV7-9
cdr3_aa: CASSLVDINRETQYF
cdr3_nt: TGTGCCAGCAGCTTAGTTGACATTAATCGAGAGACCCAGTACTTC

d_call: TRBD1
clone_size: .
j_call: TRBJ1-1
v_call: TRBV6-6
cdr3_aa: CASIQTGGLGEAFF
cdr3_nt: TGTGCCAGCATCCAGACAGGGGGCCTCGGTGAAGCTTTCTTT

d_call: TRBD2
clone_size: .
j_call: TRBJ2-7
v_call: TRBV25-1
cdr3_aa: CASSEWGGFEYF
cdr3_nt: TGTGCCAGCAGTGAATGGGGGGGGTTCGAGTACTTC

d_call: TRBD1
clone_size: .
j_call: TRBJ1-2
v_call: TRBV7-9
cdr3_aa: CASSFTGGAGGYTF
cdr3_nt: TGTGCCAGCAGCTTTACAGGGGGCGCGGGGGGCTACACCTTC

d_call: .
clone_size: few
j_call: TRBJ1-1
v_call: TRBV6-5
cdr3_aa: CASSARGAEAFF
cdr3_nt: TGTGCCAGCAGCGCCCGGGGGGCTGAAGCTTTCTTT

d_call: TRBD2
clone_size: few
j_call: TRBJ2-1
v_call: TRBV27
cdr3_aa: CASSLLAGVNEQFF
cdr3_nt: TGTGCCAGCAGTTTGCTAGCGGGAGTCAATGAGCAGTTCTTC

d_call: .
clone_size: .
j_call: TRBJ1-4
v_call: TRBV5-1
cdr3_aa: CASSSGDSNEKLFF
cdr3_nt: TGCGCCAGCAGTTCAGGGGATTCTAATGAAAAACTGTTTTTT

d_call: TRBD1
clone_size: .
j_call: TRBJ1-2
v_call: TRBV18
cdr3_aa: CASSPTGDYYYGYTF
cdr3_nt: TGTGCCAGCTCACCGACAGGGGACTACTACTATGGCTACACCTTC

d_call: TRBD1
clone_size: .
j_call: TRBJ1-5
v_call: TRBV3-1/TRBV3-2
cdr3_aa: CASSRGTGAQPQHF
cdr3_nt: TGTGCCAGCAGCCGAGGGACAGGGGCCCAGCCCCAGCATTTT

d_call: TRBD2
clone_size: once
j_call: TRBJ2-7
v_call: TRBV11-2
cdr3_aa: CASSLEQGGAGAPSYEQYF
cdr3_nt: TGTGCCAGCAGCTTAGAACAAGGCGGAGCGGGAGCCCCTTCCTACGAGCAGTACTTC

d_call: TRBD1
clone_size: .
j_call: TRBJ2-7
v_call: TRBV3-1/TRBV3-2
cdr3_aa: CASSHSDRGLNEQYF
cdr3_nt: TGTGCCAGCAGCCATTCCGACAGGGGGCTTAACGAGCAGTACTTC

d_call: .
clone_size: once
j_call: TRBJ1-1
v_call: TRBV5-1
cdr3_aa: CASTRKGDTEAFF
cdr3_nt: TGCGCCAGCACTAGGAAGGGGGACACTGAAGCTTTCTTT

d_call: TRBD2
clone_size: .
j_call: TRBJ2-5
v_call: TRBV6-2/TRBV6-3
cdr3_aa: CASSPGTSGRGETQYF
cdr3_nt: TGTGCCAGCAGTCCAGGGACTAGCGGGAGAGGAGAGACCCAGTACTTC

d_call: TRBD1
clone_size: .
j_call: TRBJ1-6
v_call: TRBV4-2
cdr3_aa: CASSQMTGSDSPLHF
cdr3_nt: TGTGCCAGCAGCCAAATGACAGGGTCAGATTCACCCCTCCACTTT

d_call: .
clone_size: .
j_call: TRBJ2-1
v_call: TRBV28
cdr3_aa: CASSIIDLEGGGEQFF
cdr3_nt: TGTGCCAGCAGTATCATTGATTTGGAGGGAGGGGGTGAGCAGTTCTTC

d_call: .
clone_size: .
j_call: TRBJ1-2
v_call: TRBV6-5
cdr3_aa: CAVRALYGYTF
cdr3_nt: TGTGCCGTCAGGGCTCTCTATGGCTACACCTTC

d_call: TRBD1
clone_size: .
j_call: TRBJ2-1
v_call: TRBV7-8
cdr3_aa: CASSSRPGQGSYNEQFF
cdr3_nt: TGTGCCAGCAGCTCCAGACCGGGACAGGGCTCCTACAATGAGCAGTTCTTC

d_call: .
clone_size: .
j_call: TRBJ2-1
v_call: TRBV5-4
cdr3_aa: CASSSSVEPYNEQFF
cdr3_nt: TGTGCCAGCAGCTCCAGCGTTGAACCCTACAATGAGCAGTTCTTC

d_call: .
clone_size: .
j_call: TRBJ2-7
v_call: TRBV10-3
cdr3_aa: CAISESTGTYEQYF
cdr3_nt: TGTGCCATCAGTGAGTCTACAGGTACCTACGAGCAGTACTTC

d_call: TRBD1
clone_size: .
j_call: TRBJ2-1
v_call: TRBV6-2/TRBV6-3
cdr3_aa: CASSTPRVRGYNEQFF
cdr3_nt: TGTGCCAGCAGCACCCCCCGTGTCAGGGGGTACAATGAGCAGTTCTTC

d_call: .
clone_size: .
j_call: TRBJ1-4
v_call: TRBV10-3
cdr3_aa: CAISELQGKLFF
cdr3_nt: TGTGCCATCAGTGAGCTGCAGGGAAAACTGTTTTTT

d_call: TRBD1
clone_size: .
j_call: TRBJ1-3
v_call: TRBV7-2
cdr3_aa: CASSPDRGSGNTIYF
cdr3_nt: TGTGCCAGCAGCCCCGACAGGGGTTCTGGAAACACCATATATTTT

d_call: .
clone_size: .
j_call: TRBJ2-2
v_call: TRBV30
cdr3_aa: CAWSVFGGVTGELFF
cdr3_nt: TGTGCCTGGAGTGTATTTGGAGGGGTCACCGGGGAGCTGTTTTTT

d_call: TRBD2
clone_size: .
j_call: TRBJ2-1
v_call: TRBV24-1
cdr3_aa: CATSSPGGRVAEQFF
cdr3_nt: TGTGCCACCAGCTCCCCTGGCGGGAGGGTAGCTGAGCAGTTCTTC

d_call: .
clone_size: .
j_call: TRBJ1-2
v_call: TRBV7-2
cdr3_aa: CASSPVGGRRGYTF
cdr3_nt: TGTGCCAGCAGTCCGGTTGGAGGGAGGAGAGGCTACACCTTC

d_call: .
clone_size: .
j_call: TRBJ2-3
v_call: TRBV5-4
cdr3_aa: CASSLSGVPDTQYF
cdr3_nt: TGTGCCAGCAGCTTGTCGGGTGTCCCAGATACGCAGTATTTT

d_call: .
clone_size: .
j_call: TRBJ1-2
v_call: TRBV28
cdr3_aa: CASSLVNSYGYTF
cdr3_nt: TGTGCCAGCAGTTTAGTAAATTCCTATGGCTACACCTTC

d_call: TRBD1
clone_size: .
j_call: TRBJ1-2
v_call: TRBV27
cdr3_aa: CASRGSGTASGYTF
cdr3_nt: TGTGCCAGCAGAGGTTCCGGGACAGCAAGCGGCTACACCTTC

d_call: TRBD1
clone_size: .
j_call: TRBJ2-3
v_call: TRBV3-1/TRBV3-2
cdr3_aa: CASSPGQPDTQYF
cdr3_nt: TGTGCCAGCAGCCCGGGACAGCCAGATACGCAGTATTTT

d_call: TRBD2
clone_size: .
j_call: TRBJ2-5
v_call: TRBV18
cdr3_aa: CASSPPRTSGHQETQYF
cdr3_nt: TGTGCCAGCTCACCTCCTCGGACTAGCGGGCACCAAGAGACCCAGTACTTC

d_call: .
clone_size: .
j_call: TRBJ2-1
v_call: TRBV24-1
cdr3_aa: CATSDFFREGSYNEQFF
cdr3_nt: TGTGCCACCAGTGATTTCTTCAGGGAAGGCTCCTACAATGAGCAGTTCTTC

d_call: .
clone_size: .
j_call: TRBJ2-7
v_call: TRBV12-3/TRBV12-4
cdr3_aa: CASSSQGWEQYF
cdr3_nt: TGTGCCAGCAGCTCCCAGGGGTGGGAGCAGTACTTC